Included here is one T cell receptor (beta chain) sequence, with context. The data originate from a study of blood T cell repertoires in COVID-19. This table comes from immunoSEQ multiplex PCR, and its TCRdb copy is limited to in-frame clones, with some not included. Here the sample spans 250,000 to 300,000 clones, 80% to 85% being singletons. In germline, CDR1 is SGHNT, CDR2 YENEEA. The CDR3 runs 13 residues. V shed 4 bases and J shed 4 bases, with 10 bases lying between them. The sample consisted of PBMCs or T cells enriched from blood (not recorded which). This TCR was sampled from a man in his forties or fifties who had recovered from COVID-19. V is TRBV11-3 and J is TRBJ2-5; unclear D gene. The CDR3 DNA is TGTGCCAGCAGCTGGCTAGGTGCAGAGACCCAGTACTTC. This gives the protein CASSWLGAETQYF.